The 30 T cell receptor beta chains below were found in one sample sequenced in a study of human T cells and chemical hapten exposure. The sample's time point: patch test 2, 6 weeks after DPC sensitization. Indicated treatment: therapeutic diphenylcyclopropenone sensitization with weekly scalp DPC. TCRdb passed the RACE reads through MiXCR, listing each CDR3 protein once. The sample holds some 80,000 distinct CDR3 sequences, 9.5% to 13% seen once. The material was whole blood, obtained in connection with sensitization to the hapten diphenylcyclopropenone (DPC). These TCRs come from a woman younger than 45 with alopecia areata. Some clones in this sample may be carry-over from other donors' samples.

This clonotype has more than one count but fewer than ten. The chain uses TRBV4-3 and TRBJ1-1; the match to TRBD1 covers 9 bases. With 3 bases clipped from V and 5 bases from J, the junction kept 4 bases outside the gene matches. CDR3 length: 14 amino acids. Germline lookup yields CDR1 LGHNA and CDR2 YSLEER. CDR3 residues: CASSQAQGATEAFF. CDR3 nucleotides: TGCGCCAGCAGCCAGGCACAGGGGGCAACTGAAGCTTTCTTT.

This clonotype was picked up many times. V gene TRBV6-5 combines with J gene TRBJ1-6; D unresolved. The CDR3 extends over 17 amino acids. The V and J ends lost 6 bases and 7 bases respectively, with 22 bases between them. Germline loops: CDR1 MNHEY, CDR2 SVGAGI. CDR3 amino acids: CASSPAFVRWWNSPLHF. The DNA of the CDR3 is TGTGCCAGCAGCCCCGCGTTCGTCCGGTGGTGGAATTCACCCCTCCACTTT.

This clonotype has a count of ten or more. V gene TRBV12-3 or TRBV12-4 combines with J gene TRBJ2-1; a possible D gene is TRBD2 (5 bases). The CDR3 is made up of 14 amino acids. Deletions cut 1 base from V and 7 bases from J, with 11 bases between. The CDR3 nucleotides read TGTGCCAGCAGTTTAGGTTCTAGCAGGAATGAGCAGTTCTTC. This translates into CASSLGSSRNEQFF.

This chain uses TRBV4-2 with TRBJ1-2; D is unresolved. Germline lookup yields CDR1 LGHNA and CDR2 YNFKEQ. Deletions cut 4 bases from V and 2 bases from J, with 8 bases between. The CDR3 length is 13 residues. The CDR3 bases are TGTGCCAGCAGCCCAACGGAGAACTATGGCTACACCTTC. It encodes CASSPTENYGYTF.

This clonotype showed up many times. The chain recombines TRBV7-2 with TRBJ2-5, with D unresolved. V lost 2 bases and J 5 bases, leaving 12 bases between the germline ends. The V gene's germline CDR1 is SGHTA and CDR2 FQGNSA. This CDR3 has 14 residues. CDR3 in DNA: TGTGCCAGCAGCTTAACACACCTCTGGGAGACCCAGTACTTC. The encoded protein is CASSLTHLWETQYF.

The table lists this clonotype with many counts. The chain employs TRBV20-1 and TRBJ2-5; no clear D gene. The CDR3 consists of 12 residues. V dropped 3 bases and J dropped 0 bases, with 5 bases sitting between them. Germline V CDR1 and CDR2: DFQATT, SNEGSKA (reference sequence). The CDR3 DNA sequence: TGCAGTGCTAGTGTGTACCAAGAGACCCAGTACTTC. It is translated as CSASVYQETQYF.

This clonotype was found many times. The J gene is TRBJ1-1, the V gene TRBV7-9, with TRBD1 matching 7 bases. The CDR3 extends over 16 amino acids. The trim removed 3 bases at V and 4 bases at J, leaving 11 bases unmatched. Germline CDR1 is SEHNR and CDR2 is FQNEAQ (reference sequence). CDR3 in DNA: TGTGCCAGCAGCTTCCGACAGGGCGAGGGGGTCACTGAAGCTTTCTTT. Translated, it gives CASSFRQGEGVTEAFF.

The chain recombines TRBV28 with TRBJ2-6; D unresolved. Looked up from germline, CDR1 is MDHEN and CDR2 is SYDVKM. The CDR3 runs 16 residues. V lost 5 bases, J lost 2 bases, and 13 bases lay in between. The CDR3, as DNA: TGTGCCAGCAGTCCAATCCGCTGGGCTGGGGCCAACGTCCTGACTTTC. Its protein product is CASSPIRWAGANVLTF.

The rearrangement joins TRBV6-1 to TRBJ1-6; the D is unclear. This CDR3 is 13 amino acids long. Trimming left V 6 bases short and J 8 bases short, with 11 bases between. Per the germline V gene, CDR1 is MNHNS and CDR2 is SASEGT. The CDR3 DNA reads as TGTGCCAGCAGATTGTTGGAGGATTCACCCCTCCACTTT. This gives the protein CASRLLEDSPLHF.

This clonotype appeared many times. V is TRBV28 and J is TRBJ2-7; tentatively, D is TRBD2 (6 bases). Germline V gives CDR1 MDHEN, CDR2 SYDVKM. Trimming shortened V by 2 bases and J by 2 bases, and 16 bases separated the two germline ends. This CDR3 comprises 16 residues. The CDR3 protein is CASSLRPLEGTYEQYF. CDR3 DNA sequence: TGTGCCAGCAGTTTAAGACCCCTGGAGGGGACCTACGAGCAGTACTTC.

The table lists this clonotype with many counts. This chain links TRBV18 with TRBJ2-1; TRBD2 matches at 8 bases. The CDR3 runs 13 residues. Unmatched junction bases numbered 0, after V lost 0 bases and J lost 8 bases. Germline loops: CDR1 KGHSH, CDR2 LQKENI. In DNA, the CDR3 is TGTGCCAGCTCACCACCCGGGGGGGATGAGCAGTTCTTC. Translating it yields CASSPPGGDEQFF.

In this sample, this clonotype turned up many times. The chain couples TRBV21-1 to TRBJ2-2; TRBD1 is the table's D call and was not checked against the DNA. TRBV21-1 is a known pseudogene. The CDR3 sequence is 17 residues long. Written as DNA, the CDR3 is TGTGCCAGCAGGAGGACGGACAGGCGGGATGTGGCCGGGGAGCTGTTTTTT. It yields the protein CASRRTDRRDVAGELFF.

The chain employs TRBV9 and TRBJ2-2, with TRBD1 matching 8 bases. The CDR3 runs to 16 residues. J gave up 6 bases and V 0 bases, and 7 bases lay outside the gene matches. CDR1 and CDR2 from the germline V gene are SGDLS and YYNGEE. CDR3 residues: CASSVGTGGYAGELFF. Here the CDR3 DNA reads TGTGCCAGCAGCGTAGGTACAGGGGGTTACGCCGGGGAGCTGTTTTTT.

The CDR3 coding sequence is TGCAGTGCTAGAGATGCCAGTTTCACAGATACGCAGTATTTT. It codes for CSARDASFTDTQYF. The chain links TRBV20-1 to TRBJ2-3; D gene unclear. The CDR3 loop spans 14 amino acids. V lost 0 bases, J lost 2 bases, and 9 bases lay in between. CDR1 is DFQATT, CDR2 SNEGSKA, per germline (reference sequence).

This clonotype has at least ten counts. The CDR3 spells CASSQGYTSGTGEQYF. Written as DNA, the CDR3 is TGCGCCAGCAGCCAAGGTTATACTAGCGGTACAGGGGAGCAGTACTTC. The chain combines TRBV4-1 with TRBJ2-7; TRBD2 agrees at 8 bases. V was clipped by 1 base and J by 7 bases; unmatched bases: 12. Per the germline V gene, CDR1 is MGHRA and CDR2 is YSYEKL. The CDR3 is made up of 16 amino acids.

This clonotype was observed at least ten times. The chain carries TRBV5-1 and TRBJ2-5; D is uncertain. The CDR3 totals 13 residues. V gave up 0 bases and J gave up 2 bases, with 5 bases separating them. Germline loops: CDR1 SGHRS, CDR2 YFSETQ. Here the CDR3 DNA reads TGCGCCAGCAGCTTGGAAGGGCAAGAGACCCAGTACTTC. Protein: CASSLEGQETQYF.

At least ten counts were recorded for this clonotype. The CDR3 DNA reads as TGTGCCAGCAGCAGGGGGAAGGCCTATCGGGGAGATACGCAGTATTTT. Translating it yields CASSRGKAYRGDTQYF. V usage is TRBV12-3 or TRBV12-4 and J usage is TRBJ2-3; 7 bases are shared with TRBD1. CDR3 length equals 16 residues. V was clipped by 6 bases and J by 5 bases; unmatched bases: 14.

This clonotype was seen many times. The rearrangement links TRBV20-1 to TRBJ2-1; D is perhaps TRBD1 or TRBD2 (5 bases each). The V gene's germline CDR1 is DFQATT and CDR2 SNEGSKA (reference sequence). The CDR3 totals 18 residues. The ends were cut back, 3 bases at V and 2 bases at J, with 23 bases in the middle. The CDR3 sequence is CSARAPRDQSPTYNEQFF. DNA for the CDR3: TGCAGTGCTAGGGCACCCCGGGACCAATCCCCCACCTACAATGAGCAGTTCTTC.

This clonotype was observed at least ten times. J is TRBJ1-6 and V is TRBV20-1, with 9 positions matching TRBD1. There are 17 residues in the CDR3. With V trimmed by 5 bases and J by 8 bases, 16 bases remained unmatched. The germline V gene has CDR1 DFQATT and CDR2 SNEGSKA (reference sequence). As DNA, the CDR3 is TGCAGTGCTCCTATAATAATCGGGGACAGGGTTGATTCACCCCTCCACTTT. Translation gives CSAPIIIGDRVDSPLHF.

This clonotype came up a few times. This rearrangement joins TRBV7-2 to TRBJ2-3; D uncertain. Germline values: CDR1 SGHTA, CDR2 FQGNSA. V was shortened by 1 base and J by 3 bases, with 5 bases between the two germline ends. The CDR3 contains 13 residues. The CDR3 region is CASSLDPTDTQYF. The CDR3 region has the DNA TGTGCCAGCAGCTTAGATCCAACAGATACGCAGTATTTT.

In its sample, this clonotype was seen many times. V usage is TRBV6-1 and J usage is TRBJ1-1; TRBD1 is a possible D gene (5 bases). Germline V lookup: CDR1 MNHNS, CDR2 SASEGT. The CDR3 sequence is 15 residues long. Trimming took off 5 bases at V and 11 bases at J, with 24 bases between the two ends. DNA of the CDR3: TGTGCCAGCAGTCCGCTTTCGGGACGTCAAACCGTGGCTTTCTTT. Translated, it gives CASSPLSGRQTVAFF.

There are many counts of this clonotype. The CDR3 protein is CASSLASFSTDTQYF. The CDR3 nucleotides are TGTGCCAGCAGCTTGGCCAGCTTCTCCACAGATACGCAGTATTTT. The chain joins TRBV11-3 to TRBJ2-3; no definite D call. The CDR3 totals 15 residues. V lost 3 bases and J 2 bases, leaving 12 bases between the germline ends. Looked up from germline, CDR1 is SGHNT and CDR2 is YENEEA.

The chain is built from TRBV6-6 and TRBJ1-1, with 8 bases lining up with TRBD1. CDR3 length: 17 amino acids. CDR1 is MNHNY and CDR2 is SVGAGI in the germline V gene (reference sequence). V shed 2 bases, J shed 0 bases, and the junction held 8 bases outside the gene matches. This CDR3 reads CASSYGGQGTMNTEAFF. In DNA, the CDR3 is TGTGCCAGCAGTTACGGTGGACAGGGAACTATGAACACTGAAGCTTTCTTT.

Many counts were recorded for this clonotype. The chain is built from TRBV29-1 and TRBJ2-1; D unresolved. This CDR3 has 12 residues. Germline lookup yields CDR1 SQVTM and CDR2 ANQGSEA. Trimming removed 6 bases at V and 7 bases at J, with 13 bases between. CDR3 region: CSVVRLGNEQFF. DNA for the CDR3: TGCAGCGTCGTTAGGCTAGGTAATGAGCAGTTCTTC.

This clonotype appeared many times. This CDR3 reads CASSRDRANQPQHF. The CDR3 bases are TGTGCCAGCAGTAGGGACAGGGCAAATCAGCCCCAGCATTTT. The V gene is TRBV2, the J gene TRBJ1-5, with 9 nucleotides matching TRBD1. J gave up 4 bases and V 5 bases, and 3 bases lay outside the gene matches. This CDR3 is 14 amino acids long. Germline V gene data show CDR1 as SNHLY and CDR2 as FYNNEI.

This clonotype has ten or more counts. The rearrangement links TRBV6-5 to TRBJ2-2; TRBD1 matches at 10 bases. Germline V CDR1 and CDR2: MNHEY, SVGAGI. The CDR3 is 15 amino acids. V shed 2 bases, J shed 7 bases, and the junction held 4 bases outside the gene matches. The CDR3 DNA follows: TGTGCCAGCAGTTACGGACAGGGGGTTTTCGGGGAGCTGTTTTTT. This codes for CASSYGQGVFGELFF.

This chain joins TRBV11-2 and TRBJ2-3; D is possibly TRBD1 or TRBD2 (6 bases each). Germline V gene lookup returns CDR1 SGHAT and CDR2 FQNNGV. The CDR3 sequence is 18 residues long. The V end was cut by 1 base, the J end by 2 bases, with 19 bases between. The CDR3 nucleotides are TGTGCCAGCAGCTTAGGATTTAGGGGGGAGAAGAACACAGATACGCAGTATTTT. It is translated as CASSLGFRGEKNTDTQYF.

The sample holds a few counts of this clonotype. The chain carries TRBV3-2 and TRBJ2-1. TRBV3-2 is a recognized pseudogene. The CDR3 runs to 16 residues. In nucleotides, the CDR3 is TGTGCCAGCAGCCTTCGGAGTGGCCGGCCTACCAATGAGCAGTTCTTC. Amino acid sequence: CASSLRSGRPTNEQFF.

This chain links TRBV28 with TRBJ1-1; weak D call: TRBD1 (6 bases). The germline V gene has CDR1 MDHEN and CDR2 SYDVKM. The ends were cut back, 5 bases at V and 4 bases at J, with 20 bases in the middle. The CDR3 is 16 amino acids. The CDR3 nucleotides are TGTGCCAGCAGTCCCCGAGTGGGGGCGGGGGGCACTGAAGCTTTCTTT. It yields the protein CASSPRVGAGGTEAFF.

This clonotype was counted at least ten times. V gene TRBV12-3 or TRBV12-4 combines with J gene TRBJ2-7, with 11 positions matching TRBD2. Losses at the gene ends were 1 base for V and 2 bases for J; bases not matched to a gene: 4. This CDR3 region has 16 residues. The CDR3 region has the DNA TGTGCCAGCAGTTTAGGACTAGCGGGGTCCGCCTACGAGCAGTACTTC. Translated: CASSLGLAGSAYEQYF.